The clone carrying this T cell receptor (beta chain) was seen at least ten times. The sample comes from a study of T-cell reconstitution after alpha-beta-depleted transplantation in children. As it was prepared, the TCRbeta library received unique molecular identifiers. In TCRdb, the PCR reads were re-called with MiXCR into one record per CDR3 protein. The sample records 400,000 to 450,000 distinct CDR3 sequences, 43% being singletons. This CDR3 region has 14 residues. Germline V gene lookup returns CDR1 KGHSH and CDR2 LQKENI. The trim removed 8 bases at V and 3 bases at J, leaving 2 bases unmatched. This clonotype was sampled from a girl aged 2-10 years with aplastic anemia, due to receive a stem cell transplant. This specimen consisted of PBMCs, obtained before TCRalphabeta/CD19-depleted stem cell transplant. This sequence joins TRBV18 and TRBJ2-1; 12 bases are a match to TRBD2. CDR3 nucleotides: TGTGCCAGCACTAGCGGGAGGCTCTACAATGAGCAGTTCTTC. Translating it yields CASTSGRLYNEQFF.